The clone carrying this T cell receptor (beta chain) was seen at least ten times. Its antigen is currently unknown. Previously, flow cytometry had revealed CD8+CD57+ cell expansion in the patients chosen for sequencing. The study sampled blood from patients who had received no therapy. These data belong to a study of CD8+CD57+ T cells in acquired aplastic anemia. The overall study: The average for DNA from sorted CD4+ and CD8+ cells was around 3.4 ug.

Per germline, CDR1 SGHRS and CDR2 YFSETQ. Deletions cut 3 bases from V and 5 bases from J, with 14 bases between. The CDR3 contains 14 residues. Study-level findings and limits: Controls did not differ significantly from patients in CD8+ Simpson's diversity. Overlapping CD8+ CDR3 repertoires of patients and controls contained approximately 28 shared sequences.

Researchers used genomic DNA as the template to profile TCR beta VDJ and CDR3. TCRdb itself ran the reads through MiXCR, one entry per CDR3 protein. In the table there are 190,000 or so distinct CDR3 sequences, approximately 48% of which are singletons. The sequence derives from a human donor with aplastic anemia. The chain joins TRBV5-1 to TRBJ2-5; unclear D gene. Source material: sorted CD4+, CD8+, or CD8+CD57+ T cells (not recorded which) from PBMCs. The CDR3 DNA follows: TGCGCCAGCAGCTCGACACGCCTAGGGGAGACCCAGTACTTC. As protein: CASSSTRLGETQYF.